These T cell receptor beta chains were read from a single sample in a study of blood T cell dynamics during melanoma immunotherapy. Clones were sequenced by immunoSEQ multiplex PCR, and TCRdb holds only the in-frame ones, with some missing. The sample contains roughly 6,700 clones, roughly 85% of which appear only once. The specimen was blood, collected from a patient treated with checkpoint blockade. The origin of the receptors is a human donor with melanoma. Some clones in this sample may be carry-over from other donors' samples. Each CDR3 is given with its conserved first and last residue. A D gene is named only where the DNA matches it firmly. Clone sizes are given selectively: once, few, many, or a class where the clone is expanded.

d_call | j_call | clone_size | v_call | cdr3_nt | cdr3_aa
- | TRBJ2-3 | - | TRBV18 | TGTGCCAGCTCACCAGGGTCCGGAGATACGCAGTATTTT | CASSPGSGDTQYF
- | TRBJ1-5 | few | TRBV4-1 | TGCGCCCCTCAGGAGGGCAATCAGCCCCAGCATTTT | CAPQEGNQPQHF
- | TRBJ2-3 | - | TRBV4-1 | TGCGCCAGCAGCCAACAAAGGGGCCAAGATACGCAGTATTTT | CASSQQRGQDTQYF
- | TRBJ2-5 | once | TRBV6-4 | TGTGCCAGCAGTGTAGGGGCCCAAGAGACCCAGTACTTC | CASSVGAQETQYF
- | TRBJ2-7 | - | TRBV28 | TGTGCCAGCAGTTTAGGACTCCTCTACGAGCAGTACTTC | CASSLGLLYEQYF
TRBD1 | TRBJ2-7 | - | TRBV10-3 | TGTGCCATCAGGCCCGGGACAGGCAACTCCTACGAGCAGTACTTC | CAIRPGTGNSYEQYF
TRBD1 | TRBJ1-1 | - | TRBV28 | TGTGCCAGCAGTTTTGTATATGGGGACAGGGGGAAAAGCGCTGAAGCTTTCTTT | CASSFVYGDRGKSAEAFF
TRBD2 | TRBJ2-2 | - | TRBV6-5 | TGTGCCACCCGGGAGGACCACTCCACCGGGGAGCTGTTTTTT | CATREDHSTGELFF
- | TRBJ2-7 | - | TRBV6-6 | TGTGCCAGCAGCTCCAAGTCCTACGAGCAGTACTTC | CASSSKSYEQYF
TRBD2 | TRBJ2-5 | - | TRBV5-1 | TGCGCCAGCAGCTTAACCAGCGGGGCTCAAGAGACCCAGTACTTC | CASSLTSGAQETQYF
- | TRBJ2-1 | - | TRBV9 | TGTGCCAGCAACTCCGGGGAGGTCTACAATGAGCAGTTCTTC | CASNSGEVYNEQFF
- | TRBJ1-2 | - | TRBV29-1 | TGCAGCGTTGACAATGACAGCAACTATGGCTACACCTTC | CSVDNDSNYGYTF
TRBD2 | TRBJ2-1 | - | TRBV27 | TGTGCCAGCAGTTTATTGACTAGCGGGAGGGTTGGGGTGAATGAGCAGTTCTTC | CASSLLTSGRVGVNEQFF
- | TRBJ2-3 | - | TRBV6-1 | TGTGCCAGCAGTGCGCCGCGGGGGCGCACAGATACGCAGTATTTT | CASSAPRGRTDTQYF
- | TRBJ1-3 | few | TRBV5-5 | TGTGCCAGCAGCCAAGAGACCAGGGTCTCTGGAAACACCATATATTTT | CASSQETRVSGNTIYF
TRBD1 | TRBJ2-3 | - | TRBV4-1 | TGCGCCAGCAGCCAGCACGGACAGGGCGCAGATACGCAGTATTTT | CASSQHGQGADTQYF
TRBD1 | TRBJ2-2 | once | TRBV5-4 | TGTGCCAGCAGCCCCGAACAGGGGCCCAACACCGGGGAGCTGTTTTTT | CASSPEQGPNTGELFF
TRBD1 | TRBJ2-7 | - | TRBV5-4 | TGTGCCAGCAGCGTCCGGGACAGGGGGGTCTACGAGCAGTACTTC | CASSVRDRGVYEQYF
TRBD2 | TRBJ2-2 | once | TRBV14 | TGTGCCAGCAGCCAGAGCGGGGGGGCGAACACCGGGGAGCTGTTTTTT | CASSQSGGANTGELFF
- | TRBJ2-7 | - | TRBV28 | TGTGCCAGCAGTTTATACTACGAGCAGTACTTC | CASSLYYEQYF
TRBD2 | TRBJ2-3 | - | TRBV4-1 | TGCGCCAGCAGCCAAGACCGGCGGGGGGGGGATACGCAGTATTTT | CASSQDRRGGDTQYF
- | TRBJ1-5 | - | TRBV7-9 | TGTGCCAGCAGCTTAAGCGACAATCAGCCCCAGCATTTT | CASSLSDNQPQHF
TRBD2 | TRBJ2-7 | - | TRBV28 | TGTGCCAGCAGTTTAGCGGGAGGGCCGGGGGAGCAGTACTTC | CASSLAGGPGEQYF
TRBD2 | TRBJ2-3 | - | TRBV7-9 | TGTGCCAGCAGCTTAGAAGAAGCGGGAGGCACAGATACGCAGTATTTT | CASSLEEAGGTDTQYF